The clone carrying this TCR beta chain came up many times. Its specificity is unknown. These data are taken from a study of Graves' ophthalmopathy and Graves' hyperthyroidism. Whole-study context: Peripheral blood sampling preceded any treatment and occurred at initial diagnosis.

The authors amplified TCR beta CDR3 regions, and they did so from RNA transcripts for repertoire sequencing. The first-round RT-PCR employed HTBI primers together with the Qiagen OneStep RT-PCR kit. A multiplex PCR was then performed as the second round. Each CDR3 protein is one row after TCRdb ran MiXCR on the multiplex PCR reads. The sample consists of about 700,000 distinct CDR3 sequences, roughly 41% of them appearing once. Enrollment excluded any patients with other autoimmune diseases, uncontrolled infections, pregnancy or lactation. Findings and caveats of the study: A roughly 81% specificity and just under 90% sensitivity were achieved by a 13-signature model that separated ophthalmopathy from stable hyperthyroidism.

This CDR3 comprises 14 residues. Germline lookup yields CDR1 SGHVS and CDR2 FNYEAQ. Trimming cost V 5 bases and J 4 bases; bases outside gene matches: 6. V is TRBV7-6 and J is TRBJ2-5, with TRBD2 matching 8 bases. The sequenced sample consisted of peripheral blood. The clonotype was recovered from an adult man with Graves' ophthalmopathy. CDR3 DNA sequence: TGTGCCAGCAGCCCCGGGGGGGCAGCAGAGACCCAGTACTTC. The encoded protein is CASSPGGAAETQYF.